This T cell receptor (beta chain) was documented in a study of T cell responses to AZD1222 COVID-19 vaccine. Using immunoSEQ multiplex PCR, the repertoire was profiled, and TCRdb retains in-frame clones only, with some absent. The table lists over 120,000 clones, about 92% of them singletons. This TCR was sampled from an adult who had recovered from COVID-19. The source was peripheral blood, collected after recovery from COVID-19.

CDR3 sequence reads: CASSLYGGPGGNQPQHF. For the CDR3, the DNA is TGTGCCAGCAGCTTATACGGGGGACCGGGTGGCAATCAGCCCCAGCATTTT. V is TRBV7-9 and J is TRBJ1-5; a weak D match, TRBD1 (5 bases). Germline CDR1 and CDR2: SEHNR and FQNEAQ (reference sequence). This CDR3 spans 17 amino acids. V was trimmed by 2 bases and J by 2 bases, leaving 16 bases between them.